The 15 T cell receptor beta chains below all came from one sample that was sequenced in a study of blood T cell repertoires in COVID-19. Sequenced by immunoSEQ multiplex PCR; TCRdb stores in-frame clones only, minus some. The sample carries around 250,000 clones, roughly 85% recorded once. Material for sequencing was PBMCs or T cells enriched from blood (not recorded which). These receptors all come from a woman aged 45-59 years who had recovered from COVID-19.

This clone was found a few times. The CDR3 DNA reads as TGTGCCAGCAAGGTACCGGGGACAGGGGCCAATCAGCCCCAGCATTTT. Its protein product is CASKVPGTGANQPQHF. V and J are TRBV28 and TRBJ1-5, with 10 bases fitting TRBD1. CDR1 MDHEN and CDR2 SYDVKM come from the germline V gene. The CDR3 contains 16 residues. Trimming at V came to 7 bases and at J to 3 bases, leaving 9 bases not matched to a gene.

This chain connects TRBV7-2 to TRBJ1-5, with D maybe TRBD1 (5 bases). The V end was cut by 10 bases, the J end by 0 bases, with 16 bases between. CDR1 and CDR2 from the germline V gene are SGHTA and FQGNSA. This CDR3 is 15 amino acids long. As DNA, the CDR3 is TGTGCCATCAGGCGGGGCGCCAATAGCAATCAGCCCCAGCATTTT. The encoded protein is CAIRRGANSNQPQHF.

The rearrangement joins TRBV27 to TRBJ2-7; tentatively, D is TRBD2 (6 bases). The CDR3 contains 14 residues. Trimming cost V 3 bases and J 1 base, with 10 bases left between them. Germline V gives CDR1 MNHEY, CDR2 SMNVEV (reference sequence). This CDR3 is CASSFPGLSYEQYF. The CDR3 DNA sequence: TGTGCCAGCAGTTTCCCGGGACTTTCCTACGAGCAGTACTTC.

The J gene is TRBJ2-6, the V gene TRBV9; a weak D match, TRBD1 (5 bases). This CDR3 contains 15 residues. V was trimmed by 4 bases and J by 2 bases, leaving 10 bases between them. Per the germline V gene, CDR1 is SGDLS and CDR2 is YYNGEE. The CDR3 protein is CASSPQGPGANVLTF. Written as DNA, the CDR3 is TGTGCCAGCAGCCCGCAGGGCCCTGGGGCCAACGTCCTGACTTTC.

A word on this clone: The identical CDR3 is also encoded by other nucleotide sequences in the sample. The V gene is TRBV5-1, the J gene TRBJ2-7; 9 positions match TRBD1. With V trimmed by 2 bases and J by 7 bases, 7 bases remained unmatched. Per germline, CDR1 SGHRS and CDR2 YFSETQ. This CDR3 comprises 14 residues. The CDR3 loop is CASSLSGQGREQYF. The CDR3 nucleotides are TGCGCCAGCAGCTTATCGGGACAGGGTCGAGAGCAGTACTTC.

The chain couples TRBV9 to TRBJ1-1; TRBD1 matches at 7 bases. This CDR3 region has 15 residues. The trim removed 2 bases at V and 3 bases at J, leaving 7 bases unmatched. From germline, CDR1 is SGDLS and CDR2 YYNGEE. The CDR3 reads CASSVYRGTHTEAFF. The CDR3 bases are TGTGCCAGCAGCGTTTACAGGGGAACTCACACTGAAGCTTTCTTT.

The chain combines TRBV7-9 with TRBJ1-2; perhaps TRBD1 as D (6 bases). Deletions cut 0 bases from V and 8 bases from J, with 13 bases between. Germline V gene sequence: CDR1 SEHNR, CDR2 FQNEAQ (reference sequence). CDR3 length equals 14 residues. CDR3 protein: CASSLAGAGQGYTF. The CDR3 nucleotides read TGTGCCAGCAGCTTAGCGGGGGCAGGGCAAGGCTACACCTTC.

The rearrangement joins TRBV19 to TRBJ1-5; D might be TRBD1 (6 bases). The CDR3 spans 16 residues. In germline, CDR1 is LNHDA, CDR2 SQIVND (reference sequence). The CDR3 DNA reads TGTGCTACCCTCCCTTCAGGGGCCTATAGCAATCAGCCCCAGCATTTT. Translation: CATLPSGAYSNQPQHF.

This chain links TRBV2 with TRBJ1-1, with a tentative D call TRBD1 (6 bases). CDR1 SNHLY and CDR2 FYNNEI come from the germline V gene. The V end lost 5 bases, the J end lost 5 bases, and 15 bases lay between the germline ends. The length of the CDR3 is 14 residues. The CDR3, as DNA: TGTGCCAGCAGTAGCCCCGGGACACCTACTGAAGCTTTCTTT. It specifies CASSSPGTPTEAFF.

The V call is TRBV29-1, the J call TRBJ2-1, with 7 bases identical to TRBD2. In germline, CDR1 is SQVTM, CDR2 ANQGSEA. J lost 4 bases, V lost 1 base, and 7 bases had no gene match. The CDR3 has 15 residues. CDR3 loop: CSVEGLAGAYNEQFF. In DNA form, the CDR3 reads TGCAGCGTTGAAGGGTTGGCGGGAGCTTACAATGAGCAGTTCTTC.

This chain joins TRBV11-2 and TRBJ2-5; 8 nucleotides agree with TRBD1. Germline V gene lookup returns CDR1 SGHAT and CDR2 FQNNGV. The V segment lost 3 bases and the J segment 0 bases; nucleotides outside the gene matches: 3. The CDR3 loop spans 15 amino acids. The CDR3 bases are TGTGCCAGCAGCTTCGGACAGGGAAACCAAGAGACCCAGTACTTC. As protein: CASSFGQGNQETQYF.

V and J are TRBV7-8 and TRBJ2-7; 11 bases map to TRBD2. The CDR3 length is 18 residues. V shed 3 bases and J 7 bases; nucleotides not matched to a gene: 17. CDR1 and CDR2 from the germline V gene are SGHVS and FQNEAQ. CDR3 protein: CASSFFSGLAEGKREQYF. The CDR3 DNA sequence: TGTGCCAGCAGCTTCTTCTCGGGACTAGCGGAGGGAAAGCGAGAGCAGTACTTC.

This clone has just a few counts. The chain combines TRBV6-5 with TRBJ2-3; unclear D gene. The CDR3 is 14 residues long. CDR1 MNHEY and CDR2 SVGAGI come from the germline V gene. Trimming pared 6 bases from V and 5 bases from J, leaving 15 bases between. CDR3 amino acids: CASRPPRMGDTQYF. DNA for the CDR3: TGTGCCAGCAGGCCTCCTAGAATGGGAGATACGCAGTATTTT.

The chain is built from TRBV29-1 and TRBJ1-2, with 8 bases aligning to TRBD1. J was trimmed by 5 bases and V by 6 bases; bases with no gene match: 5. Germline V gene lookup returns CDR1 SQVTM and CDR2 ANQGSEA. This CDR3 has 12 residues. The CDR3 sequence is CSVQTGVYGYTF. CDR3 nucleotide sequence: TGCAGCGTGCAGACAGGGGTATATGGCTACACCTTC.

This chain links TRBV25-1 with TRBJ2-7, with 7 bases that match TRBD1. Losses at the gene ends were 10 bases for V and 0 bases for J; bases not matched to a gene: 21. The CDR3 contains 18 residues. Per the germline V gene, CDR1 is MGHDK and CDR2 is SYGVNS. CDR3 nucleotide sequence: TGTGCCACTTCGACGGGCAGGGGGAGAAGGGTAGGCTCCTACGAGCAGTACTTC. Its protein product is CATSTGRGRRVGSYEQYF.